Listed below are T cell receptor beta chains from one sample, sequenced in a study of cytomegalovirus exposure and HLA in healthy donors. Assay: immunoSEQ multiplex PCR; the TCRdb copy retains only in-frame clones and omits some. The table records 180,000 or so clones, around 80% of them present only once. Input material: PBMCs. All receptors come from a man aged 35 to 55 in good health and CMV-seronegative. Each CDR3 is given with its conserved first and last residue. D genes are given only for firm matches. The listing skips clone size in some rows; elsewhere it reads once, few, many or a size class.

v_gene: TRBV28; j_gene: TRBJ1-1; d_gene: NA; abundance: NA; CDR3aa: CASSSDGMNTEAFF; CDR3nt: TGTGCCAGCAGTAGCGACGGGATGAACACTGAAGCTTTCTTT
v_gene: TRBV7-8; j_gene: TRBJ2-5; d_gene: TRBD1; abundance: NA; CDR3aa: CASSLAQGAETQYF; CDR3nt: TGTGCCAGCAGCTTAGCCCAGGGGGCAGAGACCCAGTACTTC
v_gene: TRBV30; j_gene: TRBJ2-7; d_gene: NA; abundance: NA; CDR3aa: CAWSPPYTSSYEQYF; CDR3nt: TGTGCCTGGAGCCCTCCGTATACAAGCTCCTACGAGCAGTACTTC
v_gene: TRBV23-1; j_gene: TRBJ1-4; d_gene: NA; abundance: once; CDR3aa: CASSQFTGPNEKLFF; CDR3nt: TGCGCCAGCAGTCAATTCACAGGGCCGAATGAAAAACTGTTTTTT
v_gene: TRBV5-4; j_gene: TRBJ2-1; d_gene: NA; abundance: NA; CDR3aa: CASNLPGYNEQFF; CDR3nt: TGTGCCAGCAACCTCCCAGGGTACAATGAGCAGTTCTTC
v_gene: TRBV7-9; j_gene: TRBJ2-5; d_gene: NA; abundance: NA; CDR3aa: CASSPETRTETQYF; CDR3nt: TGTGCCAGCAGCCCCGAGACTAGAACGGAGACCCAGTACTTC
v_gene: TRBV6-1; j_gene: TRBJ2-3; d_gene: NA; abundance: once; CDR3aa: CASSEEGRMTDTQYF; CDR3nt: TGTGCCAGCAGTGAAGAAGGGAGGATGACAGATACGCAGTATTTT
v_gene: TRBV5-5; j_gene: TRBJ2-2; d_gene: NA; abundance: NA; CDR3aa: CASSFLAGVLTGELFF; CDR3nt: TGTGCCAGCAGCTTCTTGGCAGGGGTCCTCACCGGGGAGCTGTTTTTT
v_gene: TRBV7-9; j_gene: TRBJ2-1; d_gene: TRBD2; abundance: NA; CDR3aa: CASSSGGASGRSNEQFF; CDR3nt: TGTGCCAGCAGCTCAGGGGGTGCTAGCGGGAGGAGCAATGAGCAGTTCTTC
v_gene: TRBV10-3; j_gene: TRBJ2-7; d_gene: NA; abundance: NA; CDR3aa: CAIAGFSTMIYF; CDR3nt: TGTGCCATCGCGGGATTCTCTACGATGATTTACTTC
v_gene: TRBV11-3; j_gene: TRBJ2-7; d_gene: NA; abundance: few; CDR3aa: CASSLGPNRNEQYF; CDR3nt: TGTGCCAGCAGCTTAGGGCCTAACAGGAACGAGCAGTACTTC
v_gene: TRBV7-2; j_gene: TRBJ2-2; d_gene: NA; abundance: NA; CDR3aa: CASSTRQVRGTGELFF; CDR3nt: TGTGCCAGCAGCACCCGACAGGTCCGTGGCACCGGGGAGCTGTTTTTT
v_gene: TRBV4-1; j_gene: TRBJ2-3; d_gene: TRBD1; abundance: NA; CDR3aa: CASSQVRTGSDTQYF; CDR3nt: TGCGCCAGCAGCCAAGTTAGGACAGGGTCAGATACGCAGTATTTT
v_gene: TRBV2; j_gene: TRBJ1-1; d_gene: TRBD1; abundance: NA; CDR3aa: CASNKGPGQGKGEAFF; CDR3nt: TGTGCCAGCAATAAGGGACCGGGACAGGGGAAGGGGGAAGCTTTCTTT
v_gene: TRBV5-8; j_gene: TRBJ1-1; d_gene: NA; abundance: NA; CDR3aa: CASSLLIGGSTEAFF; CDR3nt: TGTGCCAGCAGCTTGTTAATAGGGGGAAGCACTGAAGCTTTCTTT
v_gene: TRBV28; j_gene: TRBJ1-3; d_gene: TRBD1; abundance: NA; CDR3aa: CASSSPGTGQNTIYF; CDR3nt: TGTGCCAGCAGCTCACCCGGGACAGGCCAGAACACCATATATTTT
v_gene: TRBV5-5; j_gene: TRBJ2-7; d_gene: NA; abundance: NA; CDR3aa: CASSLMIRGEQYF; CDR3nt: TGTGCCAGCAGCTTGATGATTCGGGGCGAGCAGTACTTC
v_gene: TRBV5-1; j_gene: TRBJ1-1; d_gene: TRBD1; abundance: NA; CDR3aa: CASGTGEVSRTEAFF; CDR3nt: TGCGCCAGCGGTACAGGGGAGGTGAGCCGCACTGAAGCTTTCTTT
v_gene: TRBV2; j_gene: TRBJ2-1; d_gene: NA; abundance: few; CDR3aa: CASSEGRPNEQFF; CDR3nt: TGTGCCAGCAGTGAAGGGCGGCCAAATGAGCAGTTCTTC
v_gene: TRBV6-4; j_gene: TRBJ2-3; d_gene: NA; abundance: NA; CDR3aa: CASSDSRGTSTDTQYF; CDR3nt: TGTGCCAGCAGTGACTCCAGGGGGACTAGCACAGATACGCAGTATTTT
v_gene: TRBV19; j_gene: TRBJ1-2; d_gene: NA; abundance: NA; CDR3aa: CASSPGSDRLANYGYTF; CDR3nt: TGTGCCAGTAGTCCGGGATCAGACAGGTTAGCTAACTATGGCTACACCTTC
v_gene: TRBV19; j_gene: TRBJ2-3; d_gene: TRBD2; abundance: once; CDR3aa: CASSRPTSGGSYTDTQYF; CDR3nt: TGTGCCAGTAGTCGCCCTACTTCGGGGGGGTCCTACACAGATACGCAGTATTTT
v_gene: TRBV15; j_gene: TRBJ1-4; d_gene: NA; abundance: NA; CDR3aa: CATSRGHLEKLFF; CDR3nt: TGTGCCACCAGCAGAGGGCACCTTGAAAAACTGTTTTTT
v_gene: TRBV5-6; j_gene: TRBJ2-5; d_gene: TRBD2; abundance: NA; CDR3aa: CASSLTLAGGTRETQYF; CDR3nt: TGTGCCAGCAGCTTAACCCTAGCGGGGGGTACCCGAGAGACCCAGTACTTC
v_gene: TRBV19; j_gene: TRBJ1-5; d_gene: NA; abundance: NA; CDR3aa: CATNLSGEGNQPQHF; CDR3nt: TGTGCCACCAACCTATCGGGGGAGGGCAATCAGCCCCAGCATTTT
v_gene: TRBV14; j_gene: TRBJ2-1; d_gene: NA; abundance: NA; CDR3aa: CASSQGGGNEQFF; CDR3nt: TGTGCCAGCAGCCAAGGGGGCGGCAATGAGCAGTTCTTC
v_gene: TRBV6-6; j_gene: TRBJ2-5; d_gene: NA; abundance: NA; CDR3aa: CASSYSIGVPQETQYF; CDR3nt: TGTGCCAGCAGTTACTCGATCGGGGTCCCCCAAGAGACCCAGTACTTC
v_gene: TRBV29-1; j_gene: TRBJ2-1; d_gene: TRBD2; abundance: NA; CDR3aa: CSVGGGLEQFF; CDR3nt: TGCAGCGTTGGCGGGGGACTAGAGCAGTTCTTC
v_gene: TRBV7-2; j_gene: TRBJ2-5; d_gene: NA; abundance: NA; CDR3aa: CASSLGLQETQYF; CDR3nt: TGTGCCAGCAGCTTAGGGCTGCAAGAGACCCAGTACTTC
v_gene: TRBV10-3; j_gene: TRBJ2-5; d_gene: NA; abundance: NA; CDR3aa: CAISPRTEETQYF; CDR3nt: TGTGCCATCAGTCCAAGGACAGAAGAGACCCAGTACTTC
v_gene: TRBV28; j_gene: TRBJ1-2; d_gene: TRBD1; abundance: NA; CDR3aa: CATSRQGRINYGYTF; CDR3nt: TGTGCCACCAGCCGACAGGGAAGGATCAACTATGGCTACACCTTC
v_gene: TRBV7-7; j_gene: TRBJ1-4; d_gene: TRBD1; abundance: NA; CDR3aa: CASRHSRDRAPTNEKLFF; CDR3nt: TGTGCTAGCAGACACAGCCGGGACAGGGCGCCAACTAATGAAAAACTGTTTTTT
v_gene: TRBV4-2; j_gene: TRBJ2-1; d_gene: TRBD2; abundance: NA; CDR3aa: CASSQDGRGYNEQFF; CDR3nt: TGTGCCAGCAGCCAAGACGGGAGGGGGTACAATGAGCAGTTCTTC
v_gene: TRBV4-3; j_gene: TRBJ2-1; d_gene: NA; abundance: NA; CDR3aa: CASSQDGMGIAAYEQFF; CDR3nt: TGCGCCAGCAGCCAAGATGGCATGGGAATAGCGGCATATGAGCAGTTCTTC
v_gene: TRBV29-1; j_gene: TRBJ1-4; d_gene: NA; abundance: NA; CDR3aa: CSVSGGAEKLFF; CDR3nt: TGCAGCGTCTCGGGAGGAGCTGAAAAACTGTTTTTT
v_gene: TRBV4-3; j_gene: TRBJ2-7; d_gene: NA; abundance: NA; CDR3aa: CASSQDPPPSVYEQYF; CDR3nt: TGCGCCAGCAGCCAAGATCCGCCCCCGTCGGTGTACGAGCAGTACTTC
v_gene: TRBV11-3; j_gene: TRBJ1-6; d_gene: NA; abundance: NA; CDR3aa: CASSPTPIRNSPLHF; CDR3nt: TGTGCCAGCAGCCCAACACCGATCAGGAATTCACCCCTCCACTTT
v_gene: TRBV5-4; j_gene: TRBJ2-2; d_gene: NA; abundance: NA; CDR3aa: CASSLVSGGELFF; CDR3nt: TGTGCCAGCAGCTTGGTGTCCGGGGGGGAGCTGTTTTTT
v_gene: TRBV9; j_gene: TRBJ2-7; d_gene: TRBD2; abundance: NA; CDR3aa: CASSVTSGLSYEQYF; CDR3nt: TGTGCCAGCAGCGTAACTAGCGGGCTCTCCTACGAGCAGTACTTC
v_gene: TRBV7-6; j_gene: TRBJ2-5; d_gene: NA; abundance: NA; CDR3aa: CASGRATQYF; CDR3nt: TGTGCCAGCGGCAGGGCCACCCAGTACTTC
v_gene: TRBV7-2; j_gene: TRBJ2-7; d_gene: TRBD2; abundance: NA; CDR3aa: CASSFTSGGASYEQYF; CDR3nt: TGTGCCAGCAGCTTCACTAGCGGGGGGGCCTCCTACGAGCAGTACTTC